The TCR beta chain under discussion was sequenced for a study of post-analysis software for immune sequencing data (dated by TCRdb to 2014 to 2015). In the study overall: Disease courses on record covered relapsing-remitting, secondary progressive and progressive-relapsing multiple sclerosis, though some patients had no subtype annotation. The patient repertoires were set against approximately 10 previously published healthy control repertoires from donors whose ages ranged from about 6 to 25 years. A subset of samples was prepared in parallel using single-end sample barcoding, then pooled and co-amplified after Illumina adapter ligation. Findings and caveats that apply to the study as a whole: The control group was slightly older than the multiple sclerosis patient group. Normalized Chao1 diversity was significantly lower in multiple sclerosis patients than controls, suggesting substantial peripheral T-cell clonal expansion. When samples were clustered directly using the F measure, samples prepared in the same batch co-clustered strongly, which prompted a batch-effect correction. Patients showed significantly higher frequencies than controls for a handful of TRBV segments, among them TRBV5-6, TRBV5-1 and TRBV20-1.

To demonstrate the VDJtools post-analysis software, the study profiled TCR beta repertoires from the peripheral blood of about a dozen young patients with multiple sclerosis. Multiple sclerosis patients were children and adolescents aged about 6 to 15 years. The library was obtained by PCR. The instrument was an Illumina HiSeq 2500. To reduce PCR and sequencing biases, unique molecular identifiers were built into the TCR beta cDNA libraries. Some 500,000 cDNA molecules were obtained for every 1 to 10 million input T cells, so each molecule roughly corresponded to one T cell. The patient libraries were prepared and sequenced using the same protocol as the earlier healthy control dataset. Samples belonging to the same batch were prepared together, multiplexed and sequenced on a shared HiSeq lane. In the paper's pipeline: MIGEC was used to process the raw barcoded reads, and molecular identifier groups with only a single read were discarded before consensus assembly and CDR3 extraction. VDJtools was used for post-analysis of the clonotype tables, and diversity was normalized by down-sampling every dataset to the size of the smallest sample. Repertoire overlap clustering matched CDR3 amino acid but not nucleotide sequences to correct batch-related cross-sample contamination. TCRdb handled the public reads itself, with Q25 trimming in fastp and clone calling in MiXCR, and kept productive beta chains. Under each unique CDR3 protein, matching rows form one entry showing the most common genes and DNA. The V and J calls and clone size are TCRdb's, not the authors'. The sample table contains fewer than 850,000 distinct CDR3 sequences; only one count was recorded for 25% to 30% of them. Clones ranked in the top ten supply approximately 0.6% of the sample.

In the germline V gene, CDR1 corresponds to LGHNA and CDR2 to YNFKEQ. For this chain, trimming is 5 bases at the V end and 1 base at the J end, and the number of junction bases without a gene match is 19. There are 22 amino acids in the CDR3, from cysteine to phenylalanine inclusive. Of the read, only the CDR3 DNA is kept; its 66 bases are in frame from base 1. About this clonotype itself: This receptor's antigen is unknown. Per-base qualities were not stored, and no clone one base away is much larger.

The TCR comes from a girl aged 10 to 17 with multiple sclerosis. The sequence links TRBV4-2 to TRBJ2-1; 14 junctional bases match TRBD2. The specimen was blood. The CDR3 reads CASSRGSLFGTSGSASYNEQFF. The DNA reads TGTGCCAGCAGCAGAGGTTCCCTCTTCGGGACTAGCGGGAGTGCTTCCTACAATGAGCAGTTCTTC.